This T cell receptor (beta chain) was documented in a study of CXCR3-negative and CXCR3-positive naive CD8 T cells. Turning to the study itself: Cumulative TRB read yield was roughly 150 million, averaging about 1.5 +/- 0.3 million per library. Whole-study findings and limits: Whereas memory cells differed, naive CXCR3-negative and CXCR3-positive cells shared similar TRBV-TRBJ usage. Similarly elevated diversity marked both naive subsets, with memory CD8+ cells showing far lower diversity.

CD45RO-CCR7+CD27+CD95- characterized naive CD8+ T cells. Germline V gene lookup returns CDR1 LGHDT and CDR2 YNNKEL (reference sequence). This CDR3 region has 15 residues. With regard to this clonotype: The antigen remains undetermined.

Researchers prepared the TRB cDNA libraries using 5' RACE with UMI labels. Following a re-call of the 5' RACE reads, TCRdb has one entry per CDR3 protein and lacks DNA. In total, the table holds 100,000 to 150,000 distinct CDR3 sequences. This TCR derives from a human donor in good health. Some clones in this sample may be carry-over from other donors' samples. V is TRBV3-1 and J is TRBJ2-3; as DNA is missing, the TRBD2 call by TCRdb cannot be tested. Sequencing was performed on naive CXCR3- CD8+ T cells from blood. Subset noted: CD45RO-CCR7+CD27+CD95- naive CD8+ T cells lacking CXCR3 (TNR3-). CDR3 sequence reads: CASSQDPLVGPGSYF.